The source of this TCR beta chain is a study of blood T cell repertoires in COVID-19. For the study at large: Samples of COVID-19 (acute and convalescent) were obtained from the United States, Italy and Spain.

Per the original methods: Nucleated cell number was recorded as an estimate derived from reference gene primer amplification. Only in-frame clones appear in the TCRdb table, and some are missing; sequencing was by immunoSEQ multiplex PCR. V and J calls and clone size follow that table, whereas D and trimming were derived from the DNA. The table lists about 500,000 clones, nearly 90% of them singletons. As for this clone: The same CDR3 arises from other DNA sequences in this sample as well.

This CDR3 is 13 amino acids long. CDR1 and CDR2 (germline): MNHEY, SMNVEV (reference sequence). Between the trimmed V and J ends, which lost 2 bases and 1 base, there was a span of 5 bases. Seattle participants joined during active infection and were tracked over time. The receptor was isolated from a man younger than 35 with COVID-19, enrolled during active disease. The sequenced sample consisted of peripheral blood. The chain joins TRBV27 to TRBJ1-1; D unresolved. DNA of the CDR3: TGTGCCAGCAGTTTAACCGGGAACACTGAAGCTTTCTTT. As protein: CASSLTGNTEAFF.